The 20 T cell receptor beta chains presented below share a single source sample, sequenced in a study of blood T cell repertoires in COVID-19. This table comes from immunoSEQ multiplex PCR, and its TCRdb copy is limited to in-frame clones, with some not included. The sample holds 200,000 to 250,000 clones, roughly 87% seen once. Specimen: PBMCs or T cells enriched from blood (not recorded which). These receptors were collected from a man younger than 35 with acute COVID-19.

The chain couples TRBV19 to TRBJ2-7; D is perhaps TRBD2 (6 bases). V was cut by 8 bases and J by 0 bases, with 11 bases left in between. CDR1 and CDR2 (germline): LNHDA, SQIVND (reference sequence). The CDR3 sequence is 13 residues long. CDR3 sequence: CASLGGPSYEQYF. CDR3 DNA: TGTGCCAGTCTCGGAGGGCCCTCCTACGAGCAGTACTTC.

J is TRBJ2-1 and V is TRBV19, with 7 nucleotides matching TRBD1. V shed 3 bases and J 0 bases; nucleotides not matched to a gene: 2. Germline V gene sequence: CDR1 LNHDA, CDR2 SQIVND (reference sequence). CDR3 length equals 15 residues. CDR3 coding DNA: TGTGCCAGTAGTATCGGGGACAGCTCCTACAATGAGCAGTTCTTC. This sequence encodes CASSIGDSSYNEQFF.

The CDR3 DNA reads as TGTGCCAGCAGCCACGCGGGAGGGCTAGTGTACGAGCAGTACTTC. Protein product: CASSHAGGLVYEQYF. The rearrangement uses TRBV3-1 (or the pseudogene TRBV3-2) and TRBJ2-7; TRBD2 agrees at 9 bases. The germline V gene encodes CDR1 LGHDT and CDR2 YNNKEL (reference sequence). CDR3 length: 15 amino acids. V shed 3 bases, J shed 4 bases, and the junction held 7 bases outside the gene matches.

The chain uses TRBV3-1 (or the pseudogene TRBV3-2) and TRBJ1-3; D remains unclear. Trimming removed 4 bases at V and 4 bases at J, with 14 bases between. The CDR3 runs 15 residues. Germline V gene sequence: CDR1 LGHDT, CDR2 YNNKEL (reference sequence). For the CDR3, the DNA is TGTGCCAGCAGCCCGAGCCCAATCTCCGGAAACACCATATATTTT. Protein product: CASSPSPISGNTIYF.

This clone has more than one count but fewer than ten. The rearrangement uses TRBV5-4 and TRBJ1-1; 7 bases are a match to TRBD1. The CDR3 runs to 13 residues. Looked up from germline, CDR1 is SGHNT and CDR2 is YYREEE (reference sequence). Losses at the gene ends were 4 bases for V and 5 bases for J; bases not matched to a gene: 5. CDR3 nucleotides: TGTGCCAGCAGCCATCCAGGGGGGACTGAAGCTTTCTTT. This encodes CASSHPGGTEAFF. The full variable domain, completed using reference TRBV5-4 and TRBJ1-1, is ETGVTQSPTHLIKTRGQQVTLRCSSQSGHNTVSWYQQALGQGPQFIFQYYREEENGRGNFPPRFSGLQFPNYSSELNVNALELDDSALYLCASSHPGGTEAFFGQGTRLTVV.

The genes are TRBV2 and TRBJ2-7, with 10 bases fitting TRBD1. The V and J ends lost 6 bases and 1 base, in that order; junction bases with no gene match: 3. CDR1 SNHLY and CDR2 FYNNEI come from the germline V gene. This CDR3 has 14 residues. The CDR3 reads CASRGDRGSYEQYF. CDR3 nucleotides: TGTGCCAGCAGGGGGGACAGGGGATCCTACGAGCAGTACTTC.

Turning to this clone: Within the sample, other DNA sequences also encode this same CDR3. This rearrangement joins TRBV28 to TRBJ2-3; 10 bases map to TRBD1. CDR1 is MDHEN and CDR2 is SYDVKM in the germline V gene. The CDR3 consists of 14 residues. V lost 5 bases, J lost 3 bases, and 2 bases stayed unmatched. The CDR3 DNA is TGTGCCAGCAGTACGGGACAGGGGACAGATACGCAGTATTTT. This codes for CASSTGQGTDTQYF.

J is TRBJ2-2 and V is TRBV27; TRBD2 might be the D (6 bases). The CDR3 contains 14 residues. CDR1 is MNHEY and CDR2 is SMNVEV in the germline V gene (reference sequence). V was shortened by 2 bases and J by 4 bases, with 8 bases between the two germline ends. The CDR3 loop reads CASSLGLLTGELFF. CDR3 in DNA: TGTGCCAGCAGTTTAGGACTACTCACCGGGGAGCTGTTTTTT.

The chain joins TRBV18 to TRBJ2-6, with D possibly TRBD1 on 5 matching bases. Germline CDR1 reads KGHSH; CDR2 reads LQKENI. CDR3 size: 16 residues. V lost 5 bases, J lost 2 bases, and 13 bases lay in between. CDR3 region: CASSELDSAGANVLTF. The CDR3 DNA follows: TGTGCCAGCTCAGAGCTAGACAGTGCTGGGGCCAACGTCCTGACTTTC.

This clone was counted only a few times. The chain is built from TRBV3-1 (or the pseudogene TRBV3-2) and TRBJ2-1, with 13 bases that match TRBD2. Germline CDR1 LGHDT, CDR2 YNNKEL (reference sequence). This CDR3 spans 14 amino acids. V trimming: 4 bases; J trimming: 7 bases; junction bases outside the gene matches: 1. CDR3 region: CASSLLAGGNEQFF. The CDR3 DNA is TGTGCCAGCAGCCTACTAGCGGGAGGGAATGAGCAGTTCTTC.

The chain has TRBV27 and TRBJ1-1, with D possibly being TRBD1 (5 bases). The CDR3 consists of 15 residues. The V gene lost 3 bases and the J gene lost 1 base, with 12 bases spanning the gap. Germline-derived CDR1 and CDR2 are MNHEY and SMNVEV (reference sequence). The CDR3 is CASSLGTGRNTEAFF. The CDR3, as DNA: TGTGCCAGCAGTTTGGGTACAGGACGGAACACTGAAGCTTTCTTT.

This clone was counted only a few times. Other DNA sequences in this specimen translate into the identical CDR3. The V call is TRBV19, the J call TRBJ2-7, with TRBD2 matching over 12 bases. Germline V gene data show CDR1 as LNHDA and CDR2 as SQIVND (reference sequence). The V gene end was trimmed by 3 bases and the J gene end by 4 bases; junction bases not matched to a gene: 1. CDR3 length: 14 residues. Here the CDR3 reads CASSMTSGSYEQYF. The CDR3 bases are TGTGCCAGTAGTATGACTAGCGGGAGTTACGAGCAGTACTTC.

CDR3 coding DNA: TGTGCCAGCAGCGGGAGGGTTCACGAGCAGTACTTC. It translates to CASSGRVHEQYF. The chain recombines TRBV28 with TRBJ2-7; 8 nucleotides line up with TRBD2. Per the germline V gene, CDR1 is MDHEN and CDR2 is SYDVKM. The J segment lost 5 bases and the V segment lost 6 bases, leaving 3 bases of the junction unmatched. The CDR3 is 12 residues long.

In DNA, the CDR3 is TGCGCCAGCCTTAGGGGACTAGCCTCCGGCGAGCAGTACTTC. This encodes CASLRGLASGEQYF. This rearrangement joins TRBV10-2 to TRBJ2-7; 9 bases are a match to TRBD2. The trim removed 8 bases at V and 6 bases at J, leaving 11 bases unmatched. The length of the CDR3 is 14 residues. Per germline, CDR1 WSHSY and CDR2 SAAADI.

V is TRBV21-1 and J is TRBJ2-1; the D call of TRBD2 is as the table states it, not checked on the DNA. TRBV21-1 counts as a pseudogene. The CDR3 is 17 amino acids. The CDR3 sequence is CASSDGLAMLSYNEQFF. As DNA, the CDR3 is TGTGCCAGCAGCGATGGACTAGCTATGCTCTCCTACAATGAGCAGTTCTTC.

The V call is TRBV10-1, the J call TRBJ2-3; D remains ambiguous. The ends were cut back, 1 base at V and 4 bases at J, with 3 bases in the middle. The CDR3 length is 12 residues. Germline V gives CDR1 WNHNN, CDR2 SYGVQD (reference sequence). CDR3 sequence (DNA): TGCGCCAGCAGTGAGTTCGCAGATACGCAGTATTTT. This gives the protein CASSEFADTQYF.

V is TRBV4-1 and J is TRBJ1-1; D ambiguous. The CDR3 runs to 18 residues. Germline loops: CDR1 MGHRA, CDR2 YSYEKL. V was clipped by 1 base and J by 1 base, with 19 bases between them. The DNA for the CDR3 is TGCGCCAGCAGCCAAGCCTTTCAGTTCTCATATGGGAACACTGAAGCTTTCTTT. This codes for CASSQAFQFSYGNTEAFF.

The V call is TRBV11-3, the J call TRBJ2-7; the match to TRBD2 covers 7 bases. V was clipped by 4 bases and J by 2 bases; unmatched bases: 5. This CDR3 has 14 residues. CDR1 is SGHNT and CDR2 is YENEEA in the germline V gene. CDR3 nucleotides: TGTGCCAGCAGCTACGGGGGAGGGACCTACGAGCAGTACTTC. Translation: CASSYGGGTYEQYF.

The rearrangement links TRBV30 to TRBJ2-3, with 11 bases that match TRBD2. The CDR3 has 17 amino acids. The ends lost 2 bases at V and 2 bases at J; junction bases unmatched: 9. Germline V CDR1 and CDR2: GTSNPN, SVGIG (reference sequence). CDR3 DNA sequence: TGTGCCTGGAGTACCAACCCGGGACTAGCGGTCACAGATACGCAGTATTTT. It codes for CAWSTNPGLAVTDTQYF.

This clone was detected only a few times. CDR3 protein: CAWRGGGTGGFLNTEAFF. The CDR3 DNA sequence: TGTGCCTGGAGAGGTGGGGGGACAGGGGGTTTTTTGAACACTGAAGCTTTCTTT. The rearrangement joins TRBV30 to TRBJ1-1; 11 bases match TRBD1. V dropped 3 bases and J dropped 0; count of bases not matched to a gene: 12. The germline V gene has CDR1 GTSNPN and CDR2 SVGIG (reference sequence). The CDR3 extends over 18 amino acids.